This paragraph covers one T cell receptor beta chain sequence. Averaging around 120 mL, one heparinised blood draw was given by each donor. The CDR3 sequence is 13 residues long. V dropped 5 bases and J dropped 4; count of bases not matched to a gene: 4. Germline V gene lookup returns CDR1 MDHEN and CDR2 SYDVKM. These data originate in a study of beta chain features in type 1 diabetes. For the study at large: The samples had 107,917,701 sorted cells examined in all.

Investigators reverse transcribed all isolated RNA, so they sequenced expressed TCRB transcripts. Roughly 3.6 million reads were obtained on average from naive, central memory and regulatory T cell samples. Libraries were prepared by immunoSEQ multiplex PCR; TCRdb keeps only in-frame clonotypes and omits some of them. The sample contains around 200,000 clones, around an eighth of which appear only once. This rearrangement joins TRBV28 to TRBJ1-2; the match to TRBD1 covers 7 bases. Sequencing used central memory CD4+ T cells from blood. The TCR sequence derives from a woman between 18 and 30 years old in good health. The CDR3 reads CASSLQGSYGYTF. CDR3 bases: TGTGCCAGCAGTCTACAGGGGAGCTATGGCTACACCTTC.